This TCR beta chain came from a study of Ad26.COV2.S vaccination and SARS-CoV-2 variants. Repertoires were generated with immunoSEQ multiplex PCR, while TCRdb's copy carries only in-frame clones and drops some. The sample holds some 330,000 clones; under 90% are singletons and the top ten take approximately 5.8%. This CDR3 is 15 amino acids long. Trimming left V 5 bases short and J 0 bases short, with 12 bases between. Germline V CDR1 and CDR2: SGHNT, YYREEE (reference sequence). The sample's treatment: 15 to 20 received Ad26.COV2.S at low or high dose, single or two shots; five or six received placebo; per-sample allocation not given. Samples analyzed were those drawn on day 63 after the first vaccine or placebo injection.

The rearrangement links TRBV5-4 to TRBJ2-1; D is ambiguous. This clonotype originated in a person between 18 and 65 years old who received the Ad26.COV2.S COVID-19 vaccine or a placebo. The material sequenced was peripheral blood, taken in a trial of Ad26.COV2.S vaccine versus placebo. CDR3 DNA sequence: TGTGCCAGCAGAGGTTCGATTCTCTCCTACAATGAGCAGTTCTTC. Its protein product is CASRGSILSYNEQFF.